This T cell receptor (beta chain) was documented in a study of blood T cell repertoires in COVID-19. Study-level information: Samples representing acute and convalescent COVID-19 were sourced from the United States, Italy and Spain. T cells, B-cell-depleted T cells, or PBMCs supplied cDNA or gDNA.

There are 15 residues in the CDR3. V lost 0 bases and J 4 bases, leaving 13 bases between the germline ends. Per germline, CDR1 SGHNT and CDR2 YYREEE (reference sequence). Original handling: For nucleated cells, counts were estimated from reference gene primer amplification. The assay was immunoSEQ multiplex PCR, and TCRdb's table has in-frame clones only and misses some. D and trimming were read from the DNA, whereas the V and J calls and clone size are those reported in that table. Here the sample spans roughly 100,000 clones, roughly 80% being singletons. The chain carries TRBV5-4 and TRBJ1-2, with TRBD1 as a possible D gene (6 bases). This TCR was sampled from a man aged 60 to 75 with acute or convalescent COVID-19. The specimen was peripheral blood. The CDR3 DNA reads TGTGCCAGCAGCTTGGCCGGCAGGGGCACCTATGGCTACACCTTC. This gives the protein CASSLAGRGTYGYTF.